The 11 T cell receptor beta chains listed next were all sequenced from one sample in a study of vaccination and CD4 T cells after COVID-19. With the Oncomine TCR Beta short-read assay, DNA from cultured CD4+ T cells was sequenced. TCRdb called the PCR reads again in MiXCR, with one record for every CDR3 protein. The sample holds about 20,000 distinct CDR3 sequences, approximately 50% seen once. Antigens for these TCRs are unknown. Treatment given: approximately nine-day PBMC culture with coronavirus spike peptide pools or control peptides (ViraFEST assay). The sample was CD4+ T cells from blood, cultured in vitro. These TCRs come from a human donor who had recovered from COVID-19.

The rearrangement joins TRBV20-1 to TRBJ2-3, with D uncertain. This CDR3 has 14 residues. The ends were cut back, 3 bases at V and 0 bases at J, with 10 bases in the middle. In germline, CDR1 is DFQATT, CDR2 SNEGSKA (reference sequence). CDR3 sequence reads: CSAREFSSTDTQYF. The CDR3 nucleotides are TGCAGTGCTAGGGAGTTTTCTAGCACAGATACGCAGTATTTT.

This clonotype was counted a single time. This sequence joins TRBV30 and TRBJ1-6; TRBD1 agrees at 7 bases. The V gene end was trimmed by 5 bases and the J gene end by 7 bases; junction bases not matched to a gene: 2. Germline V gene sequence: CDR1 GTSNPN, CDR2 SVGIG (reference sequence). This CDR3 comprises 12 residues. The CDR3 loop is CAWGRGNSPLHF. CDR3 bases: TGTGCCTGGGGCAGGGGGAATTCACCCCTCCACTTT.

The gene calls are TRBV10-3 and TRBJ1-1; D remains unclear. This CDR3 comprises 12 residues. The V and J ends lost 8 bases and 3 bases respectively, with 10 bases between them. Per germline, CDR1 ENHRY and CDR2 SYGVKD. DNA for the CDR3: TGTGCCATCCGCCTGCCTGACACTGAAGCTTTCTTT. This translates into CAIRLPDTEAFF.

The CDR3 spells CASSNRRDVSGNTIYF. The CDR3 DNA sequence: TGTGCCAGCAGCAACCGACGGGACGTCTCTGGAAACACCATATATTTT. The chain joins TRBV7-8 to TRBJ1-3; D is possibly TRBD1 (5 bases). Germline V gene sequence: CDR1 SGHVS, CDR2 FQNEAQ. The CDR3 consists of 16 residues. The V gene lost 5 bases and the J gene lost 0 bases, with 14 bases spanning the gap.

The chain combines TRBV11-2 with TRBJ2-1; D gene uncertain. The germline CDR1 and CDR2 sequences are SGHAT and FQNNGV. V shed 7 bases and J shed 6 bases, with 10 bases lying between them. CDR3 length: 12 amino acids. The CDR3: CASNVNFNEQFF. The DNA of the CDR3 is TGTGCCAGCAACGTAAACTTCAATGAGCAGTTCTTC.

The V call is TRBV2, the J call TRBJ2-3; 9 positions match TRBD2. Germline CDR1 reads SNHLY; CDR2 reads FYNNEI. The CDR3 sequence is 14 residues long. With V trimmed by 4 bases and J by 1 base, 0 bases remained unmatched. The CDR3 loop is CASSGTSGTDTQYF. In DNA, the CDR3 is TGTGCCAGCAGTGGGACTAGCGGCACAGATACGCAGTATTTT.

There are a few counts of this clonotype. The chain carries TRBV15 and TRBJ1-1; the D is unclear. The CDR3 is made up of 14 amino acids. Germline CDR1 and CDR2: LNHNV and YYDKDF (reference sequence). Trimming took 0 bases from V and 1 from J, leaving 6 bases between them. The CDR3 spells CATSRDKGNTEAFF. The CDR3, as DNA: TGTGCCACCAGCAGAGATAAAGGGAACACTGAAGCTTTCTTT.

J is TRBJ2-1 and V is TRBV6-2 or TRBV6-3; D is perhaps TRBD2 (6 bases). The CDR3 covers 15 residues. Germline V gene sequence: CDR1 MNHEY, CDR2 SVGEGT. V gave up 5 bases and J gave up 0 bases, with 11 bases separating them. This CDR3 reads CASSARGFSYNEQFF. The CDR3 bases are TGTGCCAGCAGTGCCCGGGGGTTCTCCTACAATGAGCAGTTCTTC.

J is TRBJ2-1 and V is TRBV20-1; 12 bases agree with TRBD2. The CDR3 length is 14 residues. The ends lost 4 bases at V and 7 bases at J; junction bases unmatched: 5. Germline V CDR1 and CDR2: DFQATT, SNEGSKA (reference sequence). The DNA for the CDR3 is TGCAGTGCTACTAGCGGGAGGGCGGGGAATGAGCAGTTCTTC. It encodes CSATSGRAGNEQFF.

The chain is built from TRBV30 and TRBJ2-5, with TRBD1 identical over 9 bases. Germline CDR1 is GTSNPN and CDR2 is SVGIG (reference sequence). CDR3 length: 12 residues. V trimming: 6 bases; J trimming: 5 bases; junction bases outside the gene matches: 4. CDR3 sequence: CACYRGRETQYF. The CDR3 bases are TGTGCCTGTTACAGGGGGCGGGAGACCCAGTACTTC.

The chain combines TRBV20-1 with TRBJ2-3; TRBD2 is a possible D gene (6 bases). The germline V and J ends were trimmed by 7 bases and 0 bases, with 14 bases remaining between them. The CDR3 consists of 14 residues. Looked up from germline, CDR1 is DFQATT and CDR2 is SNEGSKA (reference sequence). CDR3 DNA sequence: TGCAGTGTTAGGAGGGGTGATAGCACAGATACGCAGTATTTT. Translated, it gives CSVRRGDSTDTQYF.